The 19 T cell receptor beta chains below come from one sample, sequenced in a study of OX40 agonist ivuxolimab in advanced cancers. The repertoire was sequenced with immunoSEQ multiplex PCR; TCRdb's copy has only in-frame clones and lacks some. This repertoire shows 60,000 to 80,000 clones, more than 65% found once; its top ten account for approximately 11%. Sample: CD4+ or CD8+ T cells sorted from blood, taken in a trial of the OX40 agonist ivuxolimab. The receptor set was obtained from an adult with an advanced solid tumor such as melanoma, head and neck, liver or kidney cancer.

CDR3 in amino acids: CASRSTPGVETQYF. For the CDR3, the DNA is TGTGCCAGCAGATCAACTCCCGGGGTGGAGACCCAGTACTTC. The chain combines TRBV7-8 with TRBJ2-5; D perhaps matches TRBD2 (5 bases). Trimming took 6 bases from V and 5 from J, leaving 16 bases between them. Germline V CDR1 and CDR2: SGHVS, FQNEAQ. The CDR3 is made up of 14 amino acids.

In its sample, this clone was seen a few times. V is TRBV7-9 and J is TRBJ2-5, with D maybe TRBD1 (5 bases). V lost 3 bases to trimming and J lost 2 bases, with 16 bases between them. Germline V gene data show CDR1 as SEHNR and CDR2 as FQNEAQ (reference sequence). The CDR3 sequence is 16 residues long. CDR3 region: CASSLRVGQGQETQYF. The CDR3, as DNA: TGTGCCAGCAGCTTGCGAGTGGGGCAGGGTCAAGAGACCCAGTACTTC.

This chain uses TRBV7-9 with TRBJ2-2; unclear D gene. V lost 1 base to trimming and J lost 6 bases, with 6 bases between them. The CDR3 totals 13 residues. CDR1 is SEHNR and CDR2 is FQNEAQ in the germline V gene (reference sequence). The chain's CDR3 is CASSLDLPGELFF. CDR3 nucleotide sequence: TGTGCCAGCAGCTTAGATCTTCCCGGGGAGCTGTTTTTT.

This clone was counted between two and nine times. This chain uses TRBV19 with TRBJ1-1, with 7 bases matching TRBD1. Germline CDR1 LNHDA, CDR2 SQIVND (reference sequence). J was trimmed by 2 bases and V by 2 bases; bases with no gene match: 11. The CDR3 covers 17 residues. In DNA, the CDR3 is TGTGCCAGTAGTATAACGAACAGGGGCGTAGTAAACACTGAAGCTTTCTTT. Translated, it gives CASSITNRGVVNTEAFF. The full variable domain, in which reference TRBV19 and TRBJ1-1 provide the parts outside the CDR3, is DGGITQSPKYLFRKEGQNVTLSCEQNLNHDAMYWYRQDPGQGLRLIYYSQIVNDFQKGDIAEGYSVSREKKESFPLTVTSAQKNPTAFYLCASSITNRGVVNTEAFFGQGTRLTVV.

The V and J genes are TRBV5-1 and TRBJ1-3; 7 bases align to TRBD1. The CDR3 is 17 amino acids. CDR1 is SGHRS, CDR2 YFSETQ, per germline. Germline trimming cut 3 bases from V and 0 bases from J; bases unmatched to any gene: 9. DNA for the CDR3: TGCGCCAGCAGCTCCCATCAAGGGACAGACTCTGGAAACACCATATATTTT. This encodes CASSSHQGTDSGNTIYF. The complete variable domain, with remaining parts taken from reference TRBV5-1 and TRBJ1-3, reads KAGVTQTPRYLIKTRGQQVTLSCSPISGHRSVSWYQQTPGQGLQFLFEYFSETQRNKGNFPGRFSGRQFSNSRSEMNVSTLELGDSALYLCASSSHQGTDSGNTIYFGEGSWLTVV.

V gene TRBV9 combines with J gene TRBJ1-2; maybe TRBD1 (6 bases). From germline, CDR1 is SGDLS and CDR2 YYNGEE. The ends were cut back, 0 bases at V and 2 bases at J, with 14 bases in the middle. The length of the CDR3 is 16 residues. The CDR3 loop is CASSVGGFTGNYGYTF. The CDR3 nucleotides read TGTGCCAGCAGCGTAGGCGGTTTCACAGGGAACTATGGCTACACCTTC.

This chain uses TRBV18 with TRBJ1-1; D remains ambiguous. Germline V gene sequence: CDR1 KGHSH, CDR2 LQKENI. The CDR3 loop spans 15 amino acids. Deletions cut 3 bases from V and 5 bases from J, with 16 bases between. The CDR3 nucleotides are TGTGCCAGCTCACCTCCGGGAGCCCCGGGGACTGAAGCTTTCTTT. Protein: CASSPPGAPGTEAFF.

CDR3 sequence (DNA): TGTGCCAGCAGGGAGGCTGGGAGATTGAACACTGAAGCTTTCTTT. Translating it yields CASREAGRLNTEAFF. This rearrangement joins TRBV25-1 to TRBJ1-1; D is undetermined. The ends were cut back, 6 bases at V and 0 bases at J, with 14 bases in the middle. This CDR3 contains 15 residues. Germline CDR1 MGHDK, CDR2 SYGVNS.

This clone was seen more than once but under ten times. The rearrangement joins TRBV11-2 to TRBJ1-5; no clear D gene. The germline V gene has CDR1 SGHAT and CDR2 FQNNGV. The V and J ends lost 5 bases and 4 bases respectively, with 6 bases between them. The CDR3 has 12 amino acids. The CDR3 loop is CASSRPNQPQHF. The CDR3 DNA reads as TGTGCCAGCAGCCGCCCGAATCAGCCCCAGCATTTT. Complete variable domain (other parts from reference TRBV11-2 and TRBJ1-5): EAGVAQSPRYKIIEKRQSVAFWCNPISGHATLYWYQQILGQGPKLLIQFQNNGVVDDSQLPKDRFSAERLKGVDSTLKIQPAKLEDSAVYLCASSRPNQPQHFGDGTRLSIL.

This clone appeared a few times. The gene calls are TRBV5-4 and TRBJ2-3; 12 bases map to TRBD2. Trimming took 4 bases from V and 6 from J; bases not matched to a gene: 9. CDR3 length: 16 amino acids. Germline-derived CDR1 and CDR2 are SGHNT and YYREEE (reference sequence). CDR3 coding DNA: TGTGCCAGCAGCCGGACTAGCGGGGCCCCTAAGGATACGCAGTATTTT. This translates into CASSRTSGAPKDTQYF. The whole variable domain, remainder taken from reference TRBV5-4 and TRBJ2-3, is ETGVTQSPTHLIKTRGQQVTLRCSSQSGHNTVSWYQQALGQGPQFIFQYYREEENGRGNFPPRFSGLQFPNYSSELNVNALELDDSALYLCASSRTSGAPKDTQYFGPGTRLTVL.

In this sample, this clone turned up a few times. This chain uses TRBV7-2 with TRBJ2-7, with TRBD2 identical over 11 bases. CDR3 length: 15 amino acids. CDR1 and CDR2 from the germline V gene are SGHTA and FQGNSA. Unmatched junction bases numbered 8, after V lost 6 bases and J lost 4 bases. The CDR3 loop is CASSFSTSGVYEQYF. The CDR3 nucleotides are TGTGCCAGCAGTTTCTCGACTAGCGGGGTTTACGAGCAGTACTTC.

This clone has only a few counts. The chain is built from TRBV4-2 and TRBJ1-3, with 8 nucleotides matching TRBD1. V shed 3 bases, J shed 1 base, and the junction held 5 bases outside the gene matches. This CDR3 is 16 amino acids long. Germline V gene lookup returns CDR1 LGHNA and CDR2 YNFKEQ. The CDR3 DNA reads TGTGCCAGCAGCCAGGATCGGACAGGGTCTGGAAACACCATATATTTT. This gives the protein CASSQDRTGSGNTIYF.

The rearrangement links TRBV19 to TRBJ2-7, with 9 bases identical to TRBD2. Germline V gene data show CDR1 as LNHDA and CDR2 as SQIVND (reference sequence). The CDR3 contains 17 residues. The V gene end was trimmed by 5 bases and the J gene end by 0 bases; junction bases not matched to a gene: 11. The CDR3 region is CASSYGLAQSRSYEQYF. The DNA for the CDR3 is TGTGCCAGTAGTTACGGACTAGCGCAGTCCCGCTCCTACGAGCAGTACTTC.

This clone was picked up a small number of times. In DNA, the CDR3 is TGCAGCGTTGTCCCGATCGACAGGGTCGAGACTGAAGCTTTCTTT. Translation: CSVVPIDRVETEAFF. This chain uses TRBV29-1 with TRBJ1-1; 7 bases are a match to TRBD1. Germline CDR1 is SQVTM and CDR2 is ANQGSEA. This CDR3 spans 15 amino acids. J gave up 5 bases and V 4 bases, and 13 bases lay outside the gene matches.

V gene TRBV6-5 combines with J gene TRBJ1-1; no definite D call. V shed 0 bases and J shed 1 base, with 6 bases lying between them. The CDR3 sequence is 14 residues long. Germline V gives CDR1 MNHEY, CDR2 SVGAGI. In DNA form, the CDR3 reads TGTGCCAGCAGTTACTCGGCCGAGAACACTGAAGCTTTCTTT. Protein: CASSYSAENTEAFF.

The chain couples TRBV27 to TRBJ1-1; 8 nucleotides align to TRBD1. Germline V gene sequence: CDR1 MNHEY, CDR2 SMNVEV (reference sequence). CDR3 size: 15 residues. Losses at the gene ends were 2 bases for V and 4 bases for J; bases not matched to a gene: 6. This CDR3 is CASSLATGGGTEAFF. The CDR3 DNA is TGTGCCAGCAGTTTAGCCACAGGGGGAGGCACTGAAGCTTTCTTT.

The genes are TRBV27 and TRBJ2-2; D gene unclear. The CDR3 consists of 14 residues. CDR1 and CDR2 (germline): MNHEY, SMNVEV (reference sequence). The V end lost 6 bases, the J end lost 6 bases, and 14 bases lay between the germline ends. Here the CDR3 DNA reads TGTGCCAGCAGCACCCGTACAAGTGCCGGGGAGCTGTTTTTT. It translates to CASSTRTSAGELFF.

The rearrangement joins TRBV28 to TRBJ1-2; weak D call: TRBD1 (5 bases). This CDR3 comprises 13 residues. With 6 bases removed from V and 3 bases from J, the gap between germline ends came to 11 bases. Germline CDR1 reads MDHEN; CDR2 reads SYDVKM. CDR3 bases: TGTGCCAGCAGCCCCCCAGGGTACTATGGCTACACCTTC. This translates into CASSPPGYYGYTF.

The rearrangement joins TRBV4-1 to TRBJ2-3; 11 nucleotides agree with TRBD1. The CDR3 is 16 amino acids. Germline V lookup: CDR1 MGHRA, CDR2 YSYEKL. V trimming: 5 bases; J trimming: 4 bases; junction bases outside the gene matches: 8. The CDR3 nucleotides read TGCGCCAGCAGCGAACCCCCGGGACAGGGGGCAGATACGCAGTATTTT. The encoded protein is CASSEPPGQGADTQYF.